The next 11 T cell receptor beta chains were all read from a single sample in a study of blood T cell repertoires in COVID-19. TCRdb's copy holds only in-frame clones and misses some; the assay was immunoSEQ multiplex PCR. The sample has around 380,000 clones; 81% are singletons. What was sequenced was peripheral blood. These receptors all come from a human donor with acute or convalescent COVID-19. The donor label of this sample is uncertain.

This chain uses TRBV3-1 (or the pseudogene TRBV3-2) with TRBJ1-1, with no clear D. This CDR3 contains 14 residues. Germline-derived CDR1 and CDR2 are LGHDT and YNNKEL (reference sequence). V was cut by 2 bases and J by 6 bases, with 13 bases left in between. The DNA of the CDR3 is TGTGCCAGCAGCCAAAGCGATGCCTCCCCTGAAGCTTTCTTT. Amino acid sequence: CASSQSDASPEAFF.

The rearrangement links TRBV7-2 to TRBJ1-5; a possible D gene is TRBD1 (5 bases). The germline gives CDR1 SGHTA, CDR2 FQGNSA. The CDR3 has 16 amino acids. The V end lost 1 base, the J end lost 0 bases, and 10 bases lay between the germline ends. The CDR3 sequence: CASSLDIDSSNQPQHF. In DNA, the CDR3 is TGTGCCAGCAGCTTAGACATCGACAGTAGCAATCAGCCCCAGCATTTT.

In this sample, this clone turned up once. The chain links TRBV3-1 (or the pseudogene TRBV3-2) to TRBJ1-2, with no clear D. The CDR3 totals 16 residues. CDR1 and CDR2 from the germline V gene are LGHDT and YNNKEL (reference sequence). V lost 0 bases to trimming and J lost 2 bases, with 13 bases between them. The CDR3 is CASSQDLVVKNYGYTF. CDR3 coding DNA: TGTGCCAGCAGCCAAGATCTAGTGGTCAAGAACTATGGCTACACCTTC.

The chain has TRBV20-1 and TRBJ2-2; 11 nucleotides match TRBD2. V dropped 3 bases and J dropped 3; count of bases not matched to a gene: 6. The CDR3 spans 16 residues. Germline V CDR1 and CDR2: DFQATT, SNEGSKA (reference sequence). CDR3 protein: CSASHVAGGDTGELFF. The DNA for the CDR3 is TGCAGTGCTAGTCACGTAGCGGGAGGGGACACCGGGGAGCTGTTTTTT.

This chain links TRBV4-2 with TRBJ1-4, with 7 bases that match TRBD1. CDR3 length equals 16 residues. The V and J ends lost 4 bases and 3 bases, in that order; junction bases with no gene match: 8. Germline CDR1 and CDR2: LGHNA and YNFKEQ. CDR3 sequence reads: CASSRGTGTANEKLFF. CDR3 bases: TGTGCCAGCAGCCGGGGTACCGGGACAGCTAATGAAAAACTGTTTTTT.

The chain combines TRBV14 with TRBJ2-1, with 9 bases identical to TRBD2. V was clipped by 1 base and J by 7 bases; unmatched bases: 8. This CDR3 is 16 amino acids long. Germline V gene lookup returns CDR1 SGHDN and CDR2 FVKESK. The DNA for the CDR3 is TGTGCCAGCAGCCAAGCAGCGGGGGGCGGGTATAATGAGCAGTTCTTC. It is translated as CASSQAAGGGYNEQFF.

The rearrangement joins TRBV18 to TRBJ1-2, with a possible D match to TRBD1 (5 bases). Germline CDR1 reads KGHSH; CDR2 reads LQKENI. V lost 0 bases, J lost 7 bases, and 12 bases lay in between. This CDR3 has 14 amino acids. CDR3 loop: CASSPPPGIGGYTF. CDR3 bases: TGTGCCAGCTCACCACCCCCAGGGATAGGTGGCTACACCTTC.

The gene calls are TRBV9 and TRBJ2-3; D is unresolved. The CDR3 totals 16 residues. Germline V gene data show CDR1 as SGDLS and CDR2 as YYNGEE. Deletions cut 6 bases from V and 2 bases from J, with 19 bases between. The CDR3 is CASTLTSNLHTDTQYF. The DNA of the CDR3 is TGTGCCAGCACGCTTACTTCTAATCTCCACACAGATACGCAGTATTTT.

The chain's CDR3 is CAISGSPGFMNTEAFF. As DNA, the CDR3 is TGTGCCATCAGTGGGAGTCCGGGGTTTATGAACACTGAAGCTTTCTTT. The genes are TRBV10-3 and TRBJ1-1, with no clear D. The CDR3 consists of 16 residues. V lost 4 bases and J 0 bases, leaving 15 bases between the germline ends. Germline V gives CDR1 ENHRY, CDR2 SYGVKD.

About this clone: A much larger clone lies a single base off, so this may be a read error. V gene TRBV6-4 combines with J gene TRBJ2-6, with a possible D match to TRBD1 (6 bases). The V gene's germline CDR1 is MRHNA and CDR2 SNTAGT. CDR3 length: 15 amino acids. Trimming left V 3 bases short and J 0 bases short, with 6 bases between. The CDR3 DNA reads as TGTGCCAGCAGTGAGGACAGCTCTGGGGCCAACGTCCTGACTTTC. It yields the protein CASSEDSSGANVLTF.

This clone was counted a few times. The V and J genes are TRBV6-2 or TRBV6-3 and TRBJ1-5, with 8 bases matching TRBD1. V was clipped by 4 bases and J by 6 bases; unmatched bases: 2. CDR1 and CDR2 (germline): MNHEY, SVGEGT. This CDR3 is built from 13 residues. The CDR3 DNA follows: TGTGCCAGCAGTTCGGACAGGGTTCAGCCCCAGCATTTT. Its protein is CASSSDRVQPQHF.